This T cell receptor beta chain came from a study of cytomegalovirus exposure and HLA in healthy donors (dated by TCRdb to 2016 to 2017). Study-level background: In an earlier analysis of roughly 590 of the donors, approximately 300 Gb of sequence data and 100 million or so unique TCR beta sequences from about 180 million T cells were reported. Every discovery cohort repertoire had been produced on one sequencing platform. A later genetic analysis took genome-wide SNP genotypes for about 65% of the roughly 670 donors and used that subset as a discovery cohort. In a later analysis, previously published TCR beta repertoires from several hundred donors were re-analyzed and high-resolution HLA genotyping was added so that TCR occurrence patterns could be studied. Among over 350 genotyped donors of the cohort, an average of 235,054 unique TCR beta nucleotide sequences were sequenced per donor, 15% to 20% of them non-productive. Among the roughly 400 genotyped donors, approximately 82% belonged to the genetic ancestry cluster associated with self-reported Caucasian donors. Rather than drawing on any new phenotypic data, the later analysis identified candidate immune exposures from TCR beta sequences and the way those sequences occurred across donors. The study aimed to test whether cataloging public T cell receptors could reveal signatures of past pathogen exposure. Donor age, sex, ethnicity and CMV serostatus were collected together with the repertoire data. To decide whether each TCR beta V gene segment behaved as functional or pseudogenic, an earlier analysis of nearly 600 of the donors relied on high-throughput TCR beta sequencing. Both class I and class II loci were covered by HLA typing, at four-digit resolution. About 280 gigabases of sequencing data and around 80 million unique TCR sequences made up an early release that covered approximately 620 HLA-typed donors. Because of strong linkage in the cohort, roughly five DR-DQ haplotypes were treated as single units for association and clustering. Typing coverage varied by locus: roughly 620-640 donors for A, B, C, DRB1 and DQB1; around 560 for DQA1; about 570 for DPA1; around 490 for DPB1. The study used immunosequencing to profile the T cell repertoires of 666 subjects and linked those repertoires to cytomegalovirus serostatus. To predict cytomegalovirus infection status, the study brought together high-throughput TCR immunosequencing, statistical association of individual TCRs with disease status, and machine learning. In addition to the first cohort of about 650 subjects, a separate validation cohort of around 110 different subjects was used. On the study overall, not on this receptor specifically: In this cohort, only TCR beta chains were sequenced, and detectable features were limited by the absence of alpha or paired-chain data. CMV serostatus was the only immune exposure information available for the cohort. The presence/absence analyses assumed that sequencing depth was roughly uniform across donors, and that assumption may not be true. In a later analysis, several top co-occurrence clusters were reported to appear linked to parvovirus B19, influenza, CMV and Epstein-Barr virus. A later analysis found that most CMV-associated TCR beta chains appeared HLA-restricted, with HLA associations seemingly driven largely by CMV exposure. In a later analysis, about 16,000 TCR beta sequences were associated with specific HLA alleles at a false discovery rate of 0.05. In vitro tests confirmed that a few of the cytomegalovirus-associated TCR beta chains recognize cytomegalovirus antigens. Because counts were too low, approximately 18 rarely observed V segments, including chromosome 9 orphons, were excluded from the earlier analysis of 587 of the donors. Cytomegalovirus status was reported to be diagnosed by the classifier with high specificity and sensitivity in both the original and validation cohorts. The 87-base-pair reads could not distinguish some IMGT-functional V segments, including TRBV6-2 and TRBV6-3, so those segments were excluded. According to a later analysis, TCR association rates differed among HLA loci, with DRB1 alleles showing the most associated TCRs and HLA-C alleles showing the fewest. Assigning TCR associations to individual alleles was difficult when HLA alleles, especially DR and DQ, strongly co-occurred. Most TCR sequences were observed very rarely across donors, whereas some public TCRs were present in many individuals. An association between a missense DCLRE1C variant and V-gene and J-gene trimming of TCR beta chains was found in a later genetic analysis and replicated in an independent cohort. In an earlier analysis of several hundred of the donors, most TCR beta V segments were observed in productive rearrangements about 87% or about 30% of the time, broadly matching IMGT annotations. HLA typing was unavailable for some donors at each locus, so association tests used only the typed subset. In a later analysis, HLA-associated TCR beta chains showed more clonal expansion and lower generation probabilities than non-associated chains that were equally common. A further reported finding was that TCR beta sequences accurately predicted the HLA-A and HLA-B alleles for most subjects in the first cohort. A cluster of highly shared sequence variants was judged likely to represent a technical artifact of the sequencing pipeline. In a later genetic analysis, fewer N-insertions in productive TCRs were reported among donors in an Asian-associated ancestry cluster than the roughly 700-donor mean. Correlated functional status among segregating V segments might reflect linkage disequilibrium, but an unknown experimental factor could not be ruled out. In the study, 164 TCR beta chains were listed as associated with cytomegalovirus. The authors suggested that the approach could potentially be generalized to other disease states and immunological phenotypes.

From the cysteine through the phenylalanine, the CDR3 covers 15 amino acids. The retained sequence is limited to the CDR3, 45 bases, with the frame set at the first base. At the junction V is shortened by 7 bases and J by 6 bases; bases outside the gene matches: 14. CDR1 MNHEY and CDR2 SVGAGI were looked up in the germline V gene. The library was built by means of the immunoSEQ multiplex PCR assay. The multiplex PCR relied on a mix of 60 forward primers for TCR Vbeta segments and 13 reverse primers for TCR Jbeta segments. The CDR3 region of rearranged TCR beta genes was amplified from genomic DNA by a multiplex PCR assay. The amplified TCR beta libraries were sequenced on the Illumina HiSeq System as 87-base-pair reads. In the source study's methods: A later analysis counted 75 million to 100 million unique TCR beta chains across the 700 or so repertoires, and approximately 11 million of these chains were shared by at least two donors. To remove PCR and sequencing errors, raw reads were error-corrected and collapsed into unique sequences using a nearest-neighbor algorithm that merged closely related sequences. V, D and J gene segments were assigned by aligning CDR3 sequences to IMGT reference sequences. Each retained sequence needed at least a six-nucleotide match to both a V gene segment and a J gene segment. A rearrangement was called productive if the CDR3 had no stop codons and remained in frame with V and J, and every other rearrangement was called non-productive. CDR3 was defined according to IMGT convention as the region running from the second conserved V-encoded cysteine to the conserved J-encoded phenylalanine. Sequences without an unambiguous match to a single V gene segment were excluded from the earlier analysis of 587 of the donors. An earlier analysis of a few hundred of the donors called V segments functional above 56.7% productive rearrangements and segregating when the between-donor standard deviation exceeded 5%. A statistical classification framework was developed to diagnose cytomegalovirus status using the catalog of TCR beta chain sequences. V and J gene assignment, in a later analysis, came from comparing TCR nucleotide sequences with IMGT/GENE-DB human TR gene sequences. Using the TCRdist pipeline, a later analysis assigned CDR3 sequences along with most-parsimonious VDJ recombination scenarios. In a later analysis, each TCR beta chain was defined by its CDR3 amino acid sequence together with its V-gene family, and reads without a unique V-gene family were excluded. As a way to deal with suspected cross-contamination and a sequencing artifact, a later analysis dropped roughly 620 nucleotide sequences that were highly shared and had low generation probability. In a later analysis, a clonal expansion index for each public chain was calculated from normalized within-repertoire ranks of inferred template counts. In a later analysis, generation probabilities were computed using a VDJ recombination model fitted to out-of-frame rearrangements, and the results were checked against IGoR. In a later analysis, TCR-TCR, TCR-HLA and TCR-CMV co-occurrence was scored with hypergeometric tests, and a repertoire-size bias correction was applied to TCR pairs. In a later analysis, false discovery rates were estimated by permuting HLA or CMV assignments 20 times. In a later analysis, co-occurring TCRs were grouped with DBSCAN, and TCRdist sequence similarity was added when clustering was performed within HLA-allele-positive subsets. Repertoires with fewer than 30,000 or more than 120,000 public chains were left out of co-occurrence clustering, as were five repertoires with anomalous nucleotide sharing. TCRdb mirrors the immuneACCESS table, restricted to in-frame sequences. Some clones are absent from its copies; in checked studies, under half trace to an unresolved V gene, and the reason for the others is unknown. V, J and clone size derive from that table, while D and trimming were established from the DNA sequence. Here the sample has some 86,000 clones; around 75% occur a single time. The ten largest clones represent roughly 14% of the sample.

In total, roughly 670 healthy bone marrow donors made up the cohort. All cohort members were sampled while nominally healthy, although unrecorded immune exposures were likely present. The donor was CMV seropositive and was included in the group of 290 or so seropositive cohort members. A peripheral blood sample was collected from each donor, and TCR beta sequencing was performed on peripheral blood mononuclear cells. Genomic DNA was extracted from the blood cell samples with the Qiagen DNeasy Blood Extraction Kit. As for this clone: Its antigen specificity is not known. There are no base qualities to consult, and no much larger clone falls within one base.

The V and J segments used are TRBV6-5 and TRBJ1-2, with TRBD1 identical over 7 junction bases. The sequence was collected from a woman in her thirties or forties in good health and CMV-seropositive. Sequencing input: PBMCs. CDR3 region: CASIRSWDSINGYTF. Read as DNA, the sequence is TGTGCCAGCATCCGCAGCTGGGACAGCATTAATGGCTACACCTTC.